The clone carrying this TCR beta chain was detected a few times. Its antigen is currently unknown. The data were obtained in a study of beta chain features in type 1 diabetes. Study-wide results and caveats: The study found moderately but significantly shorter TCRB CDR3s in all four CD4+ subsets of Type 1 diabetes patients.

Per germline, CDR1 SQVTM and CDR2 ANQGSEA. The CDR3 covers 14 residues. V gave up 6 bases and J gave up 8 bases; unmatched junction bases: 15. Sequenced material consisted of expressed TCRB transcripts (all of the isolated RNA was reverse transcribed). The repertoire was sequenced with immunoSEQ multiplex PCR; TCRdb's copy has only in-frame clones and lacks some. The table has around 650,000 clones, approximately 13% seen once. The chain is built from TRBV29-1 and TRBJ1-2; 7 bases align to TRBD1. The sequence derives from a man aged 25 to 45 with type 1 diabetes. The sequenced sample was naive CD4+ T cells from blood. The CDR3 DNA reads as TGCAGCGTGGCTACGGGACGAACAGGGGACGGCTACACCTTC. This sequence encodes CSVATGRTGDGYTF.